These 21 T cell receptor beta chains were all obtained from the same sample, sequenced in a study of control samples from healthy donors and cancer patients. Sequencing used immunoSEQ multiplex PCR; TCRdb keeps in-frame clones, though not all of them. The sample has about 120,000 clones; over 75% are singletons. The material sequenced was PBMCs. The receptors originated from a woman in her forties or fifties with colorectal cancer.

The chain employs TRBV9 and TRBJ2-5, with a tentative D call TRBD2 (5 bases). Between the trimmed V and J ends, which lost 4 bases and 5 bases, there was a span of 15 bases. CDR3 length equals 14 residues. Germline-derived CDR1 and CDR2 are SGDLS and YYNGEE. CDR3 nucleotides: TGTGCCAGCAGCCCACGTAATTCGGGGGAGACCCAGTACTTC. It codes for CASSPRNSGETQYF. The full variable domain, rest sourced from reference TRBV9 and TRBJ2-5, is DSGVTQTPKHLITATGQRVTLRCSPRSGDLSVYWYQQSLDQGLQFLIQYYNGEERAKGNILERFSAQQFPDLHSELNLSSLELGDSALYFCASSPRNSGETQYFGPGTRLLVL.

The DNA of the CDR3 is TGCGCCAGCAGCCGCCTGGCGGGGGTGTACAATGAGCAGTTCTTC. Translation: CASSRLAGVYNEQFF. This chain connects TRBV4-1 to TRBJ2-1; 7 bases fit TRBD2. Looked up from germline, CDR1 is MGHRA and CDR2 is YSYEKL. Trimming at V came to 4 bases and at J to 4 bases, leaving 7 bases not matched to a gene. The CDR3 covers 15 residues.

The J gene is TRBJ1-1, the V gene TRBV7-3; the D is unclear. The ends were cut back, 3 bases at V and 3 bases at J, with 8 bases in the middle. The V gene's germline CDR1 is SGHTA and CDR2 FQGTGA. This CDR3 has 13 amino acids. CDR3 loop: CASSLWEDTEAFF. In DNA form, the CDR3 reads TGTGCCAGCAGCTTGTGGGAGGACACTGAAGCTTTCTTT.

This clone was observed a single time. This sequence joins TRBV15 and TRBJ2-3; the D is unclear. The V gene's germline CDR1 is LNHNV and CDR2 YYDKDF (reference sequence). The CDR3 is 18 residues long. V was shortened by 0 bases and J by 0 bases, with 16 bases between the two germline ends. Written as DNA, the CDR3 is TGTGCCACCAGCAGAGATCCCCCAGACCAATTGAGCACAGATACGCAGTATTTT. Protein sequence: CATSRDPPDQLSTDTQYF.

V gene TRBV7-6 combines with J gene TRBJ1-3, with D perhaps TRBD1 (5 bases). Germline V gene lookup returns CDR1 SGHVS and CDR2 FNYEAQ. Trimming stripped 5 bases from V and 0 bases from J, with 8 bases between. The CDR3 covers 14 residues. In DNA form, the CDR3 reads TGTGCCAGCAGCGGAGGGACCTCTGGAAACACCATATATTTT. This encodes CASSGGTSGNTIYF.

The chain employs TRBV19 and TRBJ1-5, with 7 bases identical to TRBD1. After removal of 5 bases from V and 0 bases from J, the junction contained 4 bases not matched to a gene. CDR1 is LNHDA, CDR2 SQIVND, per germline (reference sequence). CDR3 length: 15 amino acids. CDR3 residues: CASSLDRISNQPQHF. The CDR3 DNA sequence: TGTGCCAGTAGTTTGGACAGGATTAGCAATCAGCCCCAGCATTTT.

The chain employs TRBV5-1 and TRBJ2-1, with 11 nucleotides matching TRBD2. J gave up 5 bases and V 4 bases, and 5 bases lay outside the gene matches. Germline values: CDR1 SGHRS, CDR2 YFSETQ. CDR3 length: 15 residues. CDR3 amino acids: CASSLGTSGDNEQFF. CDR3 DNA: TGCGCCAGCAGCCTAGGGACTAGCGGAGACAATGAGCAGTTCTTC.

The genes are TRBV9 and TRBJ2-1; unclear D gene. The V gene lost 3 bases and the J gene lost 2 bases, with 12 bases spanning the gap. The CDR3 has 15 residues. Germline-derived CDR1 and CDR2 are SGDLS and YYNGEE. This CDR3 is CASSANSLPYNEQFF. DNA of the CDR3: TGTGCCAGCAGCGCCAATAGCTTACCCTACAATGAGCAGTTCTTC.

This sequence joins TRBV9 and TRBJ2-2; tentatively, D is TRBD2 (6 bases). V was clipped by 5 bases and J by 2 bases, with 16 bases between them. Germline V gives CDR1 SGDLS, CDR2 YYNGEE. This CDR3 has 16 amino acids. CDR3 DNA sequence: TGTGCCAGCAGTCAATCGGGACTGACTAACACCGGGGAGCTGTTTTTT. It yields the protein CASSQSGLTNTGELFF.

The CDR3: CASSPRGVGTEAFF. DNA of the CDR3: TGTGCCAGCAGCCCGCGGGGGGTTGGGACTGAAGCTTTCTTT. V usage is TRBV3-1 (or the pseudogene TRBV3-2) and J usage is TRBJ1-1, with D perhaps matching TRBD1 (5 bases). Germline-derived CDR1 and CDR2 are LGHDT and YNNKEL (reference sequence). The CDR3 has 14 residues. Deletions cut 4 bases from V and 5 bases from J, with 14 bases between.

This chain joins TRBV5-1 and TRBJ2-2; 7 bases map to TRBD1. Trimming removed 4 bases from V and 3 bases from J; junction bases left unmatched: 9. This CDR3 is built from 16 residues. Germline assignment: CDR1 SGHRS and CDR2 YFSETQ. DNA for the CDR3: TGCGCCAGCAGCGTACTCCGGGACAGTTACACCGGGGAGCTGTTTTTT. It specifies CASSVLRDSYTGELFF.

The chain employs TRBV7-6 and TRBJ2-1; D is uncertain. Between the trimmed V and J ends, which lost 1 base and 1 base, there was a span of 11 bases. Germline CDR1 SGHVS, CDR2 FNYEAQ. The CDR3 totals 16 residues. The CDR3 DNA is TGTGCCAGCAGCTTAGAAGCCTATCCGTCCTACAATGAGCAGTTCTTC. This codes for CASSLEAYPSYNEQFF.

This clone came up once. Other nucleotide sequences from this sample produce the same CDR3. The chain links TRBV2 to TRBJ1-1; the D gene is possibly TRBD1 (6 bases). The CDR3 runs to 13 residues. Germline V gene data show CDR1 as SNHLY and CDR2 as FYNNEI. Trimming removed 8 bases from V and 0 bases from J, with 10 bases in between. CDR3 in DNA: TGTGCCAGCTCGGGGGACATGAACACTGAAGCTTTCTTT. It is translated as CASSGDMNTEAFF.

The chain recombines TRBV18 with TRBJ2-2, with no clear D. Between the trimmed V and J ends, which lost 3 bases and 1 base, there was a span of 3 bases. This CDR3 region has 13 residues. The germline V gene has CDR1 KGHSH and CDR2 LQKENI. CDR3 region: CASSPMNTGELFF. DNA of the CDR3: TGTGCCAGCTCACCTATGAACACCGGGGAGCTGTTTTTT.

The V and J genes are TRBV19 and TRBJ1-2; the D gene is possibly TRBD1 (6 bases). Germline V gives CDR1 LNHDA, CDR2 SQIVND (reference sequence). V was pared by 5 bases and J by 4 bases, with 17 bases between. This CDR3 has 15 residues. The CDR3 nucleotides are TGTGCCAGTAGTTTTGACAGGCGCACTATCTATGGCTACACCTTC. It yields the protein CASSFDRRTIYGYTF.

The gene calls are TRBV11-2 and TRBJ2-1, with a tentative D call TRBD1 (5 bases). Trimming took off 6 bases at V and 0 bases at J, with 18 bases between the two ends. The CDR3 consists of 17 residues. Per germline, CDR1 SGHAT and CDR2 FQNNGV. CDR3 loop: CASRKQGARSSYNEQFF. In DNA, the CDR3 is TGTGCCAGCAGAAAGCAAGGGGCCCGGAGCTCCTACAATGAGCAGTTCTTC.

V usage is TRBV5-1 and J usage is TRBJ2-5, with 10 positions matching TRBD1. J lost 4 bases, V lost 3 bases, and 21 bases had no gene match. The CDR3 consists of 20 residues. Germline V gene data show CDR1 as SGHRS and CDR2 as YFSETQ. The CDR3 reads CASSSSPHDGQGVFVETQYF. The CDR3 coding sequence is TGCGCCAGCAGCTCAAGCCCTCACGACGGACAGGGGGTTTTTGTAGAGACCCAGTACTTC. Full variable domain (rest looked up from reference TRBV5-1 and TRBJ2-5): KAGVTQTPRYLIKTRGQQVTLSCSPISGHRSVSWYQQTPGQGLQFLFEYFSETQRNKGNFPGRFSGRQFSNSRSEMNVSTLELGDSALYLCASSSSPHDGQGVFVETQYFGPGTRLLVL.

The chain is built from TRBV2 and TRBJ1-3; 9 bases line up with TRBD1. CDR1 SNHLY and CDR2 FYNNEI come from the germline V gene. The CDR3 consists of 14 residues. The J segment lost 0 bases and the V segment lost 9 bases, leaving 3 bases of the junction unmatched. In DNA form, the CDR3 reads TGTGCCAGTACAGGGGGCAACTCTGGAAACACCATATATTTT. It translates to CASTGGNSGNTIYF.

In DNA form, the CDR3 reads TGTGCCAGCTTAGCGGGAGGTATTTTCAATGAGCAGTTCTTC. This encodes CASLAGGIFNEQFF. This chain uses TRBV27 with TRBJ2-1; 10 positions match TRBD2. CDR1 is MNHEY, CDR2 SMNVEV, per germline (reference sequence). After removal of 8 bases from V and 6 bases from J, the junction contained 7 bases not matched to a gene. The CDR3 extends over 14 amino acids.

The chain joins TRBV5-1 to TRBJ2-5; D is possibly TRBD2 (5 bases). This CDR3 has 14 residues. V lost 6 bases, J lost 3 bases, and 15 bases lay in between. Germline values: CDR1 SGHRS, CDR2 YFSETQ. This CDR3 is CASTLAGLEETQYF. The DNA of the CDR3 is TGCGCCAGCACCCTGGCGGGCCTCGAAGAGACCCAGTACTTC.

This clone came up once. V is TRBV14 and J is TRBJ1-5; a weak D match, TRBD1 (6 bases). Germline V gene data show CDR1 as SGHDN and CDR2 as FVKESK. The CDR3 has 13 residues. V was pared by 6 bases and J by 5 bases, with 11 bases between. The CDR3 loop is CASSQDSYQPQHF. DNA for the CDR3: TGTGCCAGCAGTCAGGACAGCTATCAGCCCCAGCATTTT.